The clone carrying this T cell receptor (beta chain) was observed a few times. What it binds is unknown. Indicated time point: persistent/refractory GD, antithyroid drugs over 5 years with positive TRAb. Extracted RNA from PBMCs served as the source of the TCR library. Around 9 milliliters of peripheral blood were drawn into EDTA tubes. The sample originates from a study of regulatory T cells in long-lasting Graves disease. Study-level background: Persistent cases were those of Graves' disease that involved over 5 years of antithyroid drugs with positive TSH receptor antibodies. The study, taken as a whole, reports: Under persistent disease, TRBV28, TRBJ1-2 and TRBJ2-5 were used preferentially. Persistent patients had a count of shared public clonotypes (2,741) that exceeded that of new patients (about 870).

V dropped 8 bases and J dropped 6; count of bases not matched to a gene: 15. The length of the CDR3 is 16 residues. Germline V gene sequence: CDR1 MNHEY, CDR2 SMNVEV (reference sequence). The TCR beta library used iRepertoire HTBI primers with Arm-PCR amplification of CDR3. Each CDR3 protein is one row after TCRdb ran MiXCR on the multiplex PCR reads. Of 400,000 to 500,000 distinct CDR3 sequences detected, roughly a fifth appear once; the ten largest clones hold roughly an eighth. Sequenced material: peripheral blood mononuclear cells (PBMCs), taken when the disease was refractory, from a patient treated with antithyroid drugs. V and J are TRBV27 and TRBJ2-1; the match to TRBD1 covers 8 bases. This clonotype originated in a female donor with Graves disease. This CDR3 reads CASGIAGRGLRNEQFF. The CDR3 DNA sequence: TGTGCCAGCGGGATCGCTGGCAGGGGGCTCCGCAATGAGCAGTTCTTC.